Listed below are T cell receptor beta chains from one sample, sequenced in a study of pediatric ulcerative colitis. The data were produced by immunoSEQ multiplex PCR, yet TCRdb's version contains in-frame clones alone and is incomplete. The table lists about 64,000 clones, 80% to 90% of them singletons. The specimen was blood. The receptors were gathered from a boy aged 5-17 years with severe ulcerative colitis. CDR3s include the opening cysteine and the closing phenylalanine or tryptophan. The D gene is left open where the match is weak.

D,J,V,CDR3,DNA
NA,TRBJ2-5,TRBV7-9,CASSLFRPLGETQYF,TGTGCCAGCAGCTTGTTCAGGCCATTAGGGGAGACCCAGTACTTC
TRBD2,TRBJ2-1,TRBV30,CAWSVKRTSGRFPGQFF,TGTGCCTGGAGTGTAAAAAGAACTAGCGGGAGATTCCCTGGGCAGTTCTTC
NA,TRBJ1-2,TRBV30,CAWTPGHGLNYGYTF,TGTGCCTGGACCCCCGGTCACGGATTAAACTATGGCTACACCTTC
TRBD2,TRBJ2-3,TRBV6-5,CASGTSGTSDTQYF,TGTGCCAGCGGGACTAGCGGCACTTCTGATACGCAGTATTTT
NA,TRBJ2-3,TRBV9,CASSPPTGPGTDTQYF,TGTGCCAGCAGCCCCCCCACCGGCCCCGGCACAGATACGCAGTATTTT
NA,TRBJ1-2,TRBV30,CAWSSTGNYGYTF,TGTGCCTGGAGTTCGACAGGAAACTATGGCTACACCTTC
TRBD2,TRBJ2-7,TRBV7-2,CASSPWTSAYEQYF,TGTGCCAGCAGCCCCTGGACTAGCGCCTACGAGCAGTACTTC
TRBD1,TRBJ1-4,TRBV30,CAWNKIGGKEKLFF,TGTGCCTGGAATAAGATAGGGGGCAAGGAAAAACTGTTTTTT
NA,TRBJ2-5,TRBV16,CASSQLRGLQETQYF,TGTGCCAGCAGCCAATTACGCGGGTTACAAGAGACCCAGTACTTC
TRBD1,TRBJ1-2,TRBV7-8,CASSSTGQGAYGYTF,TGTGCCAGCAGCAGTACGGGACAGGGGGCCTATGGCTACACCTTC
NA,TRBJ1-2,TRBV5-6,CASSPSSLRGYTF,TGTGCCAGCAGCCCCTCGTCCCTTCGGGGCTACACCTTC
TRBD2,TRBJ2-7,TRBV19,CASSIGGGNYEQYF,TGTGCCAGTAGTATAGGCGGGGGGAACTACGAGCAGTACTTC
NA,TRBJ2-7,TRBV5-1,CASSYRTAEKPYEQYF,TGCGCCAGCAGTTACCGGACCGCAGAGAAACCCTACGAGCAGTACTTC
NA,TRBJ2-1,TRBV19,CASSGAHNEQFF,TGTGCCAGTAGCGGGGCCCACAATGAGCAGTTCTTC
NA,TRBJ2-3,TRBV29-1,CSAAGPRQGGDTQYF,TGCAGCGCAGCAGGACCGAGACAGGGAGGAGATACGCAGTATTTT
NA,TRBJ2-1,TRBV9,CASSVALGEGDNEQFF,TGTGCCAGCAGCGTAGCTCTGGGGGAGGGGGACAATGAGCAGTTCTTC
NA,TRBJ1-2,TRBV27,CASSLSAGGDYGYTF,TGTGCCAGCAGTTTATCGGCCGGCGGGGACTATGGCTACACCTTC
NA,TRBJ1-1,TRBV2,CASSELQANTEAFF,TGTGCCAGCAGTGAATTACAGGCTAACACTGAAGCTTTCTTT
NA,TRBJ1-2,TRBV14,CASSPFPVDRPNYGYTF,TGTGCCAGCAGCCCTTTCCCAGTTGACAGGCCGAACTATGGCTACACCTTC
NA,TRBJ2-1,TRBV18,CASSPGTGSYNEQFF,TGTGCCAGCTCACCGGGGACCGGGTCCTACAATGAGCAGTTCTTC
NA,TRBJ1-4,TRBV4-3,CASSQDEEARNEKLFF,TGCGCCAGCAGCCAAGATGAGGAAGCCCGAAATGAAAAACTGTTTTTT
NA,TRBJ2-2,TRBV29-1,CSVTGFSGELFF,TGCAGCGTCACAGGGTTTTCCGGGGAGCTGTTTTTT
TRBD1,TRBJ2-7,TRBV4-1,CASSQAQGALDEQYF,TGCGCCAGCAGCCAAGCACAGGGGGCGCTGGACGAGCAGTACTTC
TRBD2,TRBJ2-2,TRBV9,CASSVGLADTGELFF,TGTGCCAGCAGCGTCGGACTAGCGGACACCGGGGAGCTGTTTTTT
TRBD1,TRBJ2-1,TRBV2,CASRGDSLALNEQFF,TGTGCCAGCAGGGGGGACAGCTTAGCGCTCAATGAGCAGTTCTTC
NA,TRBJ1-2,TRBV18,CASSPPDNYGYTF,TGTGCCAGCTCACCACCGGACAACTATGGCTACACCTTC
NA,TRBJ2-7,TRBV6-6,CASSYPQIYEQYF,TGTGCCAGCAGTTACCCCCAAATCTACGAGCAGTACTTC
NA,TRBJ1-4,TRBV6-1,CASSGQLNEKLFF,TGTGCCAGCAGTGGACAGCTTAATGAAAAACTGTTTTTT
NA,TRBJ2-7,TRBV19,CASSIESSREQYF,TGTGCCAGTAGTATAGAAAGTTCACGGGAGCAGTACTTC